A single sample is the source of the 11 T cell receptor beta chains below, sequenced in a study of T cells in Graves' hyperthyroidism and ophthalmopathy. The CDR3 regions of TCR beta were amplified from RNA transcripts. A set of HTBI primers served as the primers for a first-round RT-PCR of the TCR CDR3. From the multiplex PCR reads, TCRdb called clonotypes with MiXCR, one entry per CDR3 protein. The table shows around 500,000 distinct CDR3 sequences, with approximately 23% occurring only once. The sequencing sample was made of blood. The receptors were gathered from an older woman with Graves' ophthalmopathy.

This clonotype was counted a few times. This chain joins TRBV28 and TRBJ2-5, with D possibly being TRBD2 (5 bases). This CDR3 spans 13 amino acids. V lost 5 bases to trimming and J lost 6 bases, with 13 bases between them. From germline, CDR1 is MDHEN and CDR2 SYDVKM. CDR3 protein: CASSADLGKTQYF. The DNA of the CDR3 is TGTGCCAGCAGTGCGGACTTAGGAAAGACCCAGTACTTC.

This clonotype came up many times. The chain couples TRBV28 to TRBJ2-7; 10 bases align to TRBD2. The length of the CDR3 is 15 residues. V shed 2 bases and J 1 base; nucleotides not matched to a gene: 2. Germline assignment: CDR1 MDHEN and CDR2 SYDVKM. CDR3 protein: CASSLASGRSYEQYF. The CDR3 DNA is TGTGCCAGCAGTTTAGCTAGCGGGAGATCCTACGAGCAGTACTTC.

The chain carries TRBV19 and TRBJ2-5; the D gene is possibly TRBD1 (6 bases). Germline-derived CDR1 and CDR2 are LNHDA and SQIVND (reference sequence). V lost 5 bases to trimming and J lost 1 base, with 11 bases between them. This CDR3 is 14 amino acids long. The CDR3 is CASSGRGPQETQYF. CDR3 nucleotides: TGTGCCAGTAGTGGCAGGGGTCCCCAAGAGACCCAGTACTTC.

The V call is TRBV13, the J call TRBJ2-7, with TRBD2 matching over 7 bases. Germline V gives CDR1 PRHDT, CDR2 FYEKMQ (reference sequence). The length of the CDR3 is 15 residues. Germline trimming cut 0 bases from V and 2 bases from J; bases unmatched to any gene: 4. The CDR3 reads CASSLGRTRTYEQYF. CDR3 sequence (DNA): TGTGCCAGCAGCTTAGGCAGGACTAGAACCTACGAGCAGTACTTC.

This chain connects TRBV4-2 to TRBJ1-1; no firm D call. The V gene lost 3 bases and the J gene lost 1 base, with 9 bases spanning the gap. Germline V gene sequence: CDR1 LGHNA, CDR2 YNFKEQ. This CDR3 is built from 14 residues. CDR3 sequence: CASSQADKNTEAFF. As DNA, the CDR3 is TGTGCCAGCAGCCAGGCCGACAAGAACACTGAAGCTTTCTTT.

With respect to this clonotype: A much larger clone lies a single base off, so this may be a read error. V and J are TRBV6-5 and TRBJ2-1; 9 nucleotides agree with TRBD2. The trim removed 2 bases at V and 8 bases at J, leaving 7 bases unmatched. Germline CDR1 is MNHEY and CDR2 is SVGAGI. The CDR3 sequence is 15 residues long. CDR3 loop: CASSYGASGIYEQFF. DNA for the CDR3: TGTGCCAGCAGTTACGGGGCTAGCGGGATTTATGAGCAGTTCTTC.

This clonotype was observed a handful of times. V usage is TRBV20-1 and J usage is TRBJ2-7; D unclear. The germline V gene encodes CDR1 DFQATT and CDR2 SNEGSKA (reference sequence). This CDR3 has 13 amino acids. Trimming shortened V by 2 bases and J by 5 bases, and 13 bases separated the two germline ends. In DNA form, the CDR3 reads TGCAGTGCTAGACCCACCGCTAAGGACGAGCAGTACTTC. As protein: CSARPTAKDEQYF.

The J gene is TRBJ2-7, the V gene TRBV5-1; D may be TRBD1 or TRBD2 (7 bases each). CDR1 and CDR2 from the germline V gene are SGHRS and YFSETQ. This CDR3 is 13 amino acids long. V was cut by 4 bases and J by 3 bases, with 11 bases left in between. In DNA form, the CDR3 reads TGCGCCAGCAGCGCAGGGGGGGTCTACGAGCAGTACTTC. Its translation: CASSAGGVYEQYF.

The chain carries TRBV7-9 and TRBJ2-1; TRBD1 matches 11 bases. Germline V gene lookup returns CDR1 SEHNR and CDR2 FQNEAQ (reference sequence). The CDR3 extends over 15 amino acids. V lost 3 bases and J lost 8; bases outside the gene matches: 6. CDR3 amino acids: CASSFRTGGLDEQFF. DNA for the CDR3: TGTGCCAGCAGCTTTAGGACAGGGGGCTTGGATGAGCAGTTCTTC.

This sequence joins TRBV7-2 and TRBJ2-2; 7 bases align to TRBD1. There are 15 residues in the CDR3. Germline-derived CDR1 and CDR2 are SGHTA and FQGNSA. The J segment lost 2 bases and the V segment lost 6 bases, leaving 6 bases of the junction unmatched. The CDR3 bases are TGTGCCAGCAGACCACAGGGGACCAACACCGGGGAGCTGTTTTTT. Protein product: CASRPQGTNTGELFF.

The chain uses TRBV7-9 and TRBJ2-3, with D possibly matching TRBD2 (5 bases). Germline values: CDR1 SEHNR, CDR2 FQNEAQ (reference sequence). This CDR3 has 12 residues. V lost 5 bases and J 8 bases, leaving 11 bases between the germline ends. DNA of the CDR3: TGTGCCAGCAGCCCCGAGGGTGGTACGCAGTATTTT. This codes for CASSPEGGTQYF.